This TCR beta chain was retrieved from a study of molecular identifiers for immune sequencing clone quantification. Study findings and constraints: Clones above 20 RNA copies held over 98% of effector molecules, under 1% in naive cells.

This clonotype came up many times. Its antigen remains unknown. The CDR3 sequence is 12 residues long. Germline V gene lookup returns CDR1 SQVTM and CDR2 ANQGSEA. The V end was cut by 3 bases, the J end by 6 bases, with 11 bases between. TCRdb redid the calling of the PCR reads with MiXCR, one entry per CDR3 protein. The repertoire includes hundreds of thousands of distinct CDR3 sequences, around 21% of them detected once, and approximately 0.84% sits in the top ten. What was sequenced was naive CD8+ T cells from blood, with Jurkat cell RNA spiked in. Subset of the sample: FACS-sorted CD8+CD4-CCR7+CD45RA+ naive T cells. This sequence was found in a human donor in good health. Some libraries in this study had Jurkat cell RNA spiked in. This chain connects TRBV29-1 to TRBJ1-1; D may be TRBD1 (6 bases). CDR3 DNA sequence: TGCAGCGTTGAGTCTCGACAGGCTGAAGCTTTCTTT. As protein: CSVESRQAEAFF.